This TCR beta chain was profiled in a study of control samples from healthy donors and cancer patients. Trimming removed 5 bases at V and 0 bases at J, with 7 bases between. The CDR3 sequence is 13 residues long. Germline CDR1 is SGHVS and CDR2 is FQNEAQ. The assay was immunoSEQ multiplex PCR, and TCRdb's table has in-frame clones only and misses some. The table has roughly 160,000 clones, 96% seen once. This receptor was identified in a woman in her 30s in good health. The sequenced sample consisted of blood. The chain uses TRBV7-8 and TRBJ1-1; D gene unclear. CDR3: CASSPRMNTEAFF. CDR3 nucleotides: TGTGCCAGCAGCCCACGGATGAACACTGAAGCTTTCTTT.